Shown below are 8 T cell receptor beta chains from a single sample sequenced in a study of blood T cell repertoires in COVID-19. Clones were read by immunoSEQ multiplex PCR, and TCRdb kept only the in-frame ones, dropping some. The table has approximately 210,000 clones, approximately 81% seen once; the top ten hold over 9.5%. The specimen was peripheral blood. The receptors were sampled from a woman aged 80 or over with COVID-19, enrolled during active disease.

The J gene is TRBJ2-3, the V gene TRBV6-5, with 9 bases that match TRBD1. Germline CDR1 reads MNHEY; CDR2 reads SVGAGI. The CDR3 is 16 residues long. V gave up 3 bases and J gave up 10 bases; unmatched junction bases: 14. The CDR3 region has the DNA TGTGCCAGCAGTTATACCGGGACAGGGAGGCGCAGAGCGCAGTATTTT. It yields the protein CASSYTGTGRRRAQYF.

V is TRBV6-5 and J is TRBJ1-1; unclear D gene. This CDR3 spans 12 amino acids. Trimming took 6 bases from V and 2 from J, leaving 7 bases between them. The germline CDR1 and CDR2 sequences are MNHEY and SVGAGI. The CDR3 bases are TGTGCCAGCAGGCTTACAAACACTGAAGCTTTCTTT. Protein sequence: CASRLTNTEAFF.

The chain uses TRBV27 and TRBJ2-7; TRBD2 agrees at 9 bases. Trimming took 4 bases from V and 4 from J; bases not matched to a gene: 8. This CDR3 is built from 15 residues. Germline V gene sequence: CDR1 MNHEY, CDR2 SMNVEV (reference sequence). The CDR3 region is CASSSRAGGPYEQYV. CDR3 bases: TGTGCCAGCAGTTCCAGGGCGGGGGGGCCTTACGAGCAGTACGTC.

The rearrangement uses TRBV19 and TRBJ2-2; D uncertain. The CDR3 runs to 13 residues. Trimming cost V 10 bases and J 0 bases, with 9 bases left between them. The germline gives CDR1 LNHDA, CDR2 SQIVND (reference sequence). In DNA, the CDR3 is TGTGCCACGACGGAGCCGAACACCGGGGAGCTGTTTTTT. Its translation is CATTEPNTGELFF. The whole variable domain, remainder taken from reference TRBV19 and TRBJ2-2, is DGGITQSPKYLFRKEGQNVTLSCEQNLNHDAMYWYRQDPGQGLRLIYYSQIVNDFQKGDIAEGYSVSREKKESFPLTVTSAQKNPTAFYLCATTEPNTGELFFGEGSRLTVL.

The J gene is TRBJ2-7, the V gene TRBV6-1; D is possibly TRBD1 (6 bases). Germline CDR1 MNHNS, CDR2 SASEGT. V was trimmed by 2 bases and J by 2 bases, leaving 13 bases between them. The CDR3 has 15 residues. CDR3 sequence (DNA): TGTGCCAGCAGTGAAATAATAGGGGACACCTACGAGCAGTACTTC. It codes for CASSEIIGDTYEQYF.

J is TRBJ2-7 and V is TRBV7-2; 8 bases are shared with TRBD2. CDR3 size: 14 residues. Per the germline V gene, CDR1 is SGHTA and CDR2 is FQGNSA. With 3 bases clipped from V and 3 bases from J, the junction kept 4 bases outside the gene matches. CDR3 in amino acids: CASSFRGGIYEQYF. The CDR3 DNA reads TGTGCCAGCAGCTTCCGCGGGGGGATCTACGAGCAGTACTTC.

The V gene is TRBV3-1 (or the pseudogene TRBV3-2), the J gene TRBJ1-4; the D is unclear. CDR3 length: 15 residues. Germline-derived CDR1 and CDR2 are LGHDT and YNNKEL (reference sequence). The ends were cut back, 0 bases at V and 0 bases at J, with 5 bases in the middle. The CDR3 nucleotides are TGTGCCAGCAGCCAAGAGTCAGCAACTAATGAAAAACTGTTTTTT. Its translation is CASSQESATNEKLFF.

The chain combines TRBV7-2 with TRBJ1-6, with 7 bases that match TRBD1. Looked up from germline, CDR1 is SGHTA and CDR2 is FQGNSA. V lost 0 bases to trimming and J lost 9 bases; unmatched junction nucleotides: 5. The CDR3 extends over 15 amino acids. The CDR3 sequence: CASSLAQGGGSPLHF. CDR3 nucleotides: TGTGCCAGCAGCTTAGCGCAGGGGGGCGGTTCACCCCTCCACTTT.